This entry features one T cell receptor beta chain sequence. With template switching, a universal primer site was added, and the cDNA carried unique molecular identifiers. TCRdb re-analysed the 5' RACE reads in MiXCR, keeping a single row per CDR3 protein. The sample consists of approximately 500,000 distinct CDR3 sequences, more than 20% of them appearing once. The data were taken from a study of identical twins. After removal of 1 base from V and 12 bases from J, the junction contained 10 bases not matched to a gene. Germline V gives CDR1 SQVTM, CDR2 ANQGSEA. The CDR3 sequence is 13 residues long. This sample was shared with a second study, whose subject was T cells expressing NK-cell markers.

The V and J genes are TRBV29-1 and TRBJ2-7, with 9 positions matching TRBD1. The sequence was collected from a woman between 18 and 30 years old in good health. Sample: CD4+ T cells sorted from blood. The CDR3 spells CSVEVGQGPRTYF. CDR3 nucleotide sequence: TGCAGCGTTGAAGTTGGACAGGGGCCCCGAACGTACTTC.